Included here is one T cell receptor (beta chain) sequence, with context. The antigen remains unidentified. Trimming stripped 0 bases from V and 1 base from J, with 10 bases between. This CDR3 spans 15 amino acids. In germline, CDR1 is MNHEY, CDR2 SVGEGT. This record belongs to a study of T cell responses to AZD1222 COVID-19 vaccine. Overall study: Pooled in the analysis were second doses at about 4 or about 12 weeks.

Points from the study as a whole: The number of AZD1222 recipients seropositive at baseline was only five or six. Most donors were white British, females outnumbered males, and clonal diversity was possibly underestimated. After two AZD1222 doses, spike-specific TCR breadth and depth rose versus day 0.

Assay: immunoSEQ multiplex PCR; the TCRdb copy retains only in-frame clones and omits some. This table holds approximately 150,000 clones, more than 85% found once. The sequencing here drew on peripheral blood, taken on day 0 of AZD1222 vaccination. The V gene is TRBV6-2 or TRBV6-3, the J gene TRBJ2-7; either TRBD1 or TRBD2 may fit D (5 bases each). The source of this sequence is an adult in good health. CDR3 bases: TGTGCCAGCAGTTACTCTGGGACGGGTTCCTACGAGCAGTACTTC. Encoded protein: CASSYSGTGSYEQYF.